This record concerns one T cell receptor (beta chain) sequence. Its antigen remains unidentified. Sequencing was performed with immunoSEQ multiplex PCR; in TCRdb, only in-frame clones are kept and a portion is missing. The sample consists of about 140,000 clones, approximately 90% of them appearing once. Extraction of roughly 1.8 micrograms of genomic DNA from cryopreserved PBMCs supplied material for TCR beta libraries. Germline V gene lookup returns CDR1 SGHNT and CDR2 YENEEA. The CDR3 has 15 residues. The V end was cut by 0 bases, the J end by 3 bases, with 8 bases between. The data originate from a study of cytotoxic CD8 clonotypes in ibrutinib-treated CLL. Study at large: Of a cohort that held about 12 relapsed/refractory and around 14 treatment-naive patients, under 18 were IGHV unmutated. By median roughly 74 months, roughly twelve had progressed and around 14 stayed remitted; responses had been 2 complete and 24 partial.

Study findings and constraints: Public clonotypes were seen rarely and were contracted or stable on treatment.

This specimen was PBMCs, taken after 12 months of ibrutinib treatment. The V call is TRBV11-3, the J call TRBJ2-2, with D maybe TRBD1 (5 bases). This clonotype was obtained from a human donor with chronic lymphocytic leukemia. This CDR3 reads CASSLDRADTGELFF. CDR3 nucleotides: TGTGCCAGCAGCTTAGACAGGGCGGACACCGGGGAGCTGTTTTTT. Combining the CDR3 with reference TRBV11-3 and TRBJ2-2 gives the whole variable domain EAGVVQSPRYKIIEKKQPVAFWCNPISGHNTLYWYLQNLGQGPELLIRYENEEAVDDSQLPKDRFSAERLKGVDSTLKIQPAELGDSAVYLCASSLDRADTGELFFGEGSRLTVL.